This TCR beta chain was captured in a study of blood T cells in healthy people across ages. Study-level findings and limits: Long-lived donors exceeded aged donors in naive CD4+ cells and diversity.

Primers used in a second PCR of roughly 6 to 11 cycles were a sample-barcoded 5' primer and a J-beta primer mix. MiXCR, run by TCRdb on the 5' RACE reads, gives a single entry per CDR3 protein. The sample records about 1.1 million distinct CDR3 sequences, 30% to 40% being singletons. In regard to this clonotype: The antigen remains undetermined.

The germline gives CDR1 SGHTA, CDR2 FQGNSA. V gave up 5 bases and J gave up 2 bases, with 16 bases separating them. The CDR3 is 16 residues long. Per sample, extraction of total RNA gave at least 5.5 micrograms in every case. The chain employs TRBV7-2 and TRBJ2-4; TRBD2 is a possible D gene (5 bases). Sequencing was carried out using blood. This TCR was recovered from a man younger than 35 in good health. The CDR3 DNA follows: TGTGCCAGCAGCGACGCTTTTGGGGAGACCAAAAACATTCAGTACTTC. The encoded protein is CASSDAFGETKNIQYF.